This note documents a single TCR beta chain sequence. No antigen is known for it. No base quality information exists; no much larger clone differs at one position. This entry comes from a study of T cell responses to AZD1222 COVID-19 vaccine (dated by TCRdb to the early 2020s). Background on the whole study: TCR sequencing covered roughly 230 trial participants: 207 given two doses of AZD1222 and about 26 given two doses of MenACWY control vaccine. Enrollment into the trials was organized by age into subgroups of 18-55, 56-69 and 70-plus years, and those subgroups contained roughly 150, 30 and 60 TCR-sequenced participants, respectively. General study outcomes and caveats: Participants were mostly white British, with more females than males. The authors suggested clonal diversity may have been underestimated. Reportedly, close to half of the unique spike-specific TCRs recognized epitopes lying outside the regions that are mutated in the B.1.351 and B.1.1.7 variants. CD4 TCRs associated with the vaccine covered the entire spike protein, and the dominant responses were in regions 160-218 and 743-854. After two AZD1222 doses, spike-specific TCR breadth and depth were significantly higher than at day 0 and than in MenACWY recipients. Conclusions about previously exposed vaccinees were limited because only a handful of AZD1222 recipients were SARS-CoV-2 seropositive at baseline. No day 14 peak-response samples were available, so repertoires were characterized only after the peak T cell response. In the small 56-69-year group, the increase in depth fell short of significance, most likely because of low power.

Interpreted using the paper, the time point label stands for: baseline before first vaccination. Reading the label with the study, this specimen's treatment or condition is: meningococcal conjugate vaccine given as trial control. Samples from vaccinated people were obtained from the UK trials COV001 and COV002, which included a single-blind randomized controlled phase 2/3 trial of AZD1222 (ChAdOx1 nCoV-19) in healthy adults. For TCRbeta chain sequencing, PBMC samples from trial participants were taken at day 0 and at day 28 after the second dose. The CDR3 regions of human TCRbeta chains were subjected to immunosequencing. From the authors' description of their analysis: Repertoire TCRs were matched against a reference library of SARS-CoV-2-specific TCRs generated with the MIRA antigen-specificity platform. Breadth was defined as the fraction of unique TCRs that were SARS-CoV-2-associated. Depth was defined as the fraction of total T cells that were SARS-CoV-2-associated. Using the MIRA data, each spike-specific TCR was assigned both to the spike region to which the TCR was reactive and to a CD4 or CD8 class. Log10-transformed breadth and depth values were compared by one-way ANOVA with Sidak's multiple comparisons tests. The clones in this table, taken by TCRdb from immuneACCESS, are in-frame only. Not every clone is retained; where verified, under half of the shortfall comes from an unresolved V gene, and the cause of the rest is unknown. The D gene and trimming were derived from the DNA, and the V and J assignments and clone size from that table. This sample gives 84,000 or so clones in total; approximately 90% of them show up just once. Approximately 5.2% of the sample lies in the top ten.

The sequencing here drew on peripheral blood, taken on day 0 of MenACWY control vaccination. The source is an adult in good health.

The CDR3 here reads CASNQGDYGYTF. The sequence in DNA is TGTGCCAGCAATCAGGGGGACTATGGCTACACCTTC. Rearrangement joined TRBV28 to TRBJ1-2, with 7 bases in between that match TRBD1. Here V drops 7 bases and J drops 3 bases, and the junction holds 2 bases not matched to any gene. The germline V gene specifies MDHEN as CDR1 and SYDVKM as CDR2. The CDR3 goes from the cysteine to the phenylalanine over 12 residues. CDR3 DNA is the only sequence kept; it has 36 bases, read in frame from the first base.